The clone carrying this T cell receptor (beta chain) was seen a handful of times. Its antigen is unidentified. This sample was included in a study of T cells after yellow fever vaccination. CDR1 is MNHEY and CDR2 is SMNVEV in the germline V gene (reference sequence). Trimming took off 8 bases at V and 0 bases at J, with 26 bases between the two ends. This CDR3 is 19 amino acids long. Template switching with 5'RACE generated the TCR cDNA and added a universal primer site and UMIs. Each CDR3 protein is one row after TCRdb ran MiXCR on the 5' RACE reads. The table includes just under 600,000 distinct CDR3 sequences, roughly 13% detected once. General observations from the study: Repertoires sorted by FACS could include abundant clonotypes that are contaminants from the bulk population. Reappearance after the booster was seen for most primary-vaccination clones, at approximately 97% CD4 and around 90% CD8.

This clonotype originated in a man aged 25-45 years who received the YFV17D yellow fever vaccine. The chain recombines TRBV27 with TRBJ2-1; a possible D gene is TRBD1 (6 bases). Sequenced material: PBMCs, taken on the day of the yellow fever booster vaccination. DNA of the CDR3: TGTGCCAGCGGCTGGGCCCGATTAGGGGGAAACAGCTCCTACAATGAGCAGTTCTTC. It yields the protein CASGWARLGGNSSYNEQFF.